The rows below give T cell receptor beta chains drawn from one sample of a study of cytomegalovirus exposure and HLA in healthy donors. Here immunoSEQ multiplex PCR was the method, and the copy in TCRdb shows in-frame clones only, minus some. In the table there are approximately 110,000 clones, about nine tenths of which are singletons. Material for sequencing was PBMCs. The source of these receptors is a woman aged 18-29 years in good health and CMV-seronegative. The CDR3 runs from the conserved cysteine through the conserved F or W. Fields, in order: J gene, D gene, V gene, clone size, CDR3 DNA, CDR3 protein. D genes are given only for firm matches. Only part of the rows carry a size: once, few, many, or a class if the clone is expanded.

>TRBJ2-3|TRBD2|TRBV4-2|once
TGTGCCAGCAGAAACGGACTAGCGGGGGAAACAGATACGCAGTATTTT
CASRNGLAGETDTQYF
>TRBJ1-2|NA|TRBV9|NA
TGTGCCAGCAGCGTCTCTTCCGCCCAATCTATCCACACCTTC
CASSVSSAQSIHTF
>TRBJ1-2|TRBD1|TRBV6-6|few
TGTGCCAGCAGTTACTCCACGGGACAGGGGTCCTATGGCTACACCTTC
CASSYSTGQGSYGYTF
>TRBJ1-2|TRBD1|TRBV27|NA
TGTGCCAGCAGTTCATTCCGGGACAGGGGATATGGCTACACCTTC
CASSSFRDRGYGYTF
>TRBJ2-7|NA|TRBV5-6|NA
TGTGCCAGCGGCAGGGGAAACTACGAGCAGTACTTC
CASGRGNYEQYF
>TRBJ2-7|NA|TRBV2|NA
TGTGCCAGCAGCAACAGTGGGAGCGCCTACGAGCAGTACTTC
CASSNSGSAYEQYF
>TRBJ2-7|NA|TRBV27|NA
TGTGCCAGCAGTTTATCAAGGGGTGCAGCCTACGAGCAGTACTTC
CASSLSRGAAYEQYF
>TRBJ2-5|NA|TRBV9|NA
TGTGCCAGCAGCGTAAGACTGGAAGAGACCCAGTACTTC
CASSVRLEETQYF
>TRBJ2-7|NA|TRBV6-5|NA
TGTGCCAGCAGTTTGGGACACTTCTACGAGCAGTACTTC
CASSLGHFYEQYF
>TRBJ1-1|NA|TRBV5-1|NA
TGCGCCAGCAGCTTGTTGATAGGGGGCACTGAAGCTTTCTTT
CASSLLIGGTEAFF
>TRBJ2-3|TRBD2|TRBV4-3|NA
TGCGCCAGCAGCCAAGGGCCTAGCGGGAGTATAGATACGCAGTATTTT
CASSQGPSGSIDTQYF
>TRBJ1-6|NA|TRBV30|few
TGTGCCTGGAGTGTACAAACACACCATAATTCACCCCTCCACTTT
CAWSVQTHHNSPLHF
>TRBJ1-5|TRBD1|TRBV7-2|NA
TGTGCCAGCAGCTTAGCCTACAGACAGGGCGGGGATCAGCCCCAGCATTTT
CASSLAYRQGGDQPQHF
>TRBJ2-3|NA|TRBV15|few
TGTGCCACCAGCAGGCGCTTGTCAGGGCTAGAGTTGGAGGATACGCAGTATTTT
CATSRRLSGLELEDTQYF
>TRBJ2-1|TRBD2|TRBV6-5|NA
TGTGCCAGCAGTTACGAGTCTAGCGGACTACAGAATGAGCAGTTCTTC
CASSYESSGLQNEQFF
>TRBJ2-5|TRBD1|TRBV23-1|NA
TGCGCCAGCAGTCAATCCTGCGCCCGACAGGGGGCGAGGGAAGAGACCCAGTACTTC
CASSQSCARQGAREETQYF
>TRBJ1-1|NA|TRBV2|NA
TGTGCCAGCAGAGGGTTACAGGGTGGCACTGAAGCTTTCTTT
CASRGLQGGTEAFF
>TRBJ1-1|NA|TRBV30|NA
TGTGCCTGGAGTTTCCGGGACATTACGTTAACTGAAGCTTTCTTT
CAWSFRDITLTEAFF
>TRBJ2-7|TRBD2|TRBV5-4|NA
TGTGCCAGCAGGTTTCTAGTTGTAGCGGGAATCTCCTACGAGCAGTACTTC
CASRFLVVAGISYEQYF
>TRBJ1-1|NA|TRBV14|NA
TGTGCCAGCAGTCGTATGGGGGGGGACACTGAAGCTTTCTTT
CASSRMGGDTEAFF
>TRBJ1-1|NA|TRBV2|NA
TGTGCCGGTCAGACAGGATTCGCTGAAGCTTTCTTT
CAGQTGFAEAFF
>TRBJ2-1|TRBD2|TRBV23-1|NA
TGCGCCAGCAGTCAACGGACTAGCGGGAGTTCCTACAATGAGCAGTTCTTC
CASSQRTSGSSYNEQFF
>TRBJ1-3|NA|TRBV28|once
TGTGCCAGCAGTCCTATGGGGGGAGCTGGAAACACCATATATTTT
CASSPMGGAGNTIYF
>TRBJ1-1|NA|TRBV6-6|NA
TGTGCCAGCAGTCCCTCACAGGCTGTCGGGGGGACTGAAGCTTTCTTT
CASSPSQAVGGTEAFF
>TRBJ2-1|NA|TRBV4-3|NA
TGCGCCAGCAGCCAGGCCCGAGGGCGGGATTCCTACAATGAGCAGTTCTTC
CASSQARGRDSYNEQFF
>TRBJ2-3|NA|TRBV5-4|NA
TGTGCCAGCAGCTTAGTCCCCCAGGGTGGAGAAGATACGCAGTATTTT
CASSLVPQGGEDTQYF
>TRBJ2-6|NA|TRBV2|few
TGTGCCAGCAGTGAAGGCGGTGAAGGGGCCAACGTCCTGACTTTC
CASSEGGEGANVLTF
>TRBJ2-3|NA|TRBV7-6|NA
TGTGCCAGCAGCTTAAACCTAGTTTCAGATACGCAGTATTTT
CASSLNLVSDTQYF
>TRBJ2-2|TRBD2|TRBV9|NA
TGTGCCAGCAGCCCCAGAGGGACTAGCGGGAACACCGGGGAGCTGTTTTTT
CASSPRGTSGNTGELFF
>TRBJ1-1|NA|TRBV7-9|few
TGTGCCAGCAGCTTAGGTGCAGGCATTGAAGCTTTCTTT
CASSLGAGIEAFF
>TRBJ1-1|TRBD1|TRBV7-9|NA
TGTGCCAGCGGCGGACAGGGCCACACTGAAGCTTTCTTT
CASGGQGHTEAFF
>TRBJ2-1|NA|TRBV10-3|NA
TGTGCCATCAGTGAGTCCCAAGGGGTAGAGGCCTACAATGAGCAGTTCTTC
CAISESQGVEAYNEQFF
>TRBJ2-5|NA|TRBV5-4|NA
TGTGCCAGCAGCTTGGAGAGTTTGCGAGAGACCCAGTACTTC
CASSLESLRETQYF
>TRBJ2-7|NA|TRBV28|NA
TGTGCCAGCAGTTTAGGAGGCTACGAGCAGTACTTC
CASSLGGYEQYF
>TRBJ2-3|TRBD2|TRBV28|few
TGTGCCAGCAGGCGGACTAGCGGGAGGGTTTATACGCAGTATTTT
CASRRTSGRVYTQYF
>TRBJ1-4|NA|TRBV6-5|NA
TGTGCCAGCAGTTACTCGAGGGAGGGGGTAAATGAAAAACTGTTTTTT
CASSYSREGVNEKLFF
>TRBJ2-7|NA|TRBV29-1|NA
TGCAGCGCCCTAGGGGCACAAGAGCAGTACTTC
CSALGAQEQYF
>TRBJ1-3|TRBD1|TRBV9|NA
TGTGCCAGCAGCCCACGGACAGGCCCTTCTGGAAACACCATATATTTT
CASSPRTGPSGNTIYF
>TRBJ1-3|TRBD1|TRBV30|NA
TGTGCCTGGAGTCCTTTCCTCGACAGGGCCGGAAACACCATATATTTT
CAWSPFLDRAGNTIYF
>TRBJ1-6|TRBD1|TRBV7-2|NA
TGTGCCAGCAGCTTAGTTGGGACAGATAATTCACCCCTCCACTTT
CASSLVGTDNSPLHF
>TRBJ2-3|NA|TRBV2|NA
TGTGCCAGCACACTAGCCCTCGCCCGCACAGATACGCAGTATTTT
CASTLALARTDTQYF
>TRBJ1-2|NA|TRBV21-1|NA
TGTGCCAGCAGCAACGACTGTGGCTACACCTTC
CASSNDCGYTF
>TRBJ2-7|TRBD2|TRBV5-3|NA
TGTGCCAGAAGCGGGGGGGAAAGCTCCTACGAGCAGTACTTC
CARSGGESSYEQYF
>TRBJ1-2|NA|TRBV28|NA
TGTGCCAGCAGCCAGCCCTCGTCAGGGAGGGGGTACTATGGCTACACCTTC
CASSQPSSGRGYYGYTF
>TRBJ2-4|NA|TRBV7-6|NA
TGTGCCAGCAGCTCAACTAGCTTCGGCATTCAGTACTTC
CASSSTSFGIQYF
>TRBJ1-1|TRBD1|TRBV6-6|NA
TGTGCCAGTCTGGACAGGGGGCTCACTGAAGCTTTCTTT
CASLDRGLTEAFF
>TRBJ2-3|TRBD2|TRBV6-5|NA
TGTGCCAGCAGTTACTCGGACGGGAGGGGGGCAGATACGCAGTATTTT
CASSYSDGRGADTQYF
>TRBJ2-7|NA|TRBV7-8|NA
TGTGCCAGCAGCGGGGCAGCGAAGACCTACGAGCAGTACTTC
CASSGAAKTYEQYF
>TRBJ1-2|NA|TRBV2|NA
TGTGCCAGCAGTGAGGTTGTCGGCAGGGATGGCTACACCTTC
CASSEVVGRDGYTF
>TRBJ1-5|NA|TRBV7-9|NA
TGTGCCAGCAGCTTAGTTAGTAGCAATCAGCCCCAGCATTTT
CASSLVSSNQPQHF
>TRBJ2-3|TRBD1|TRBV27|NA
TGTGCCAGCAGCTTCCGTGACAGGGCCCGGGCGGGTACGCAGTATTTT
CASSFRDRARAGTQYF
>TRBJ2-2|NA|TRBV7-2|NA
TGTGCCAGCAGCTCGGGGGGCTACACCGGGGAGCTGTTTTTT
CASSSGGYTGELFF
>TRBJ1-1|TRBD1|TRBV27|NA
TGTGCCAGCAGTTTAGGGTTCGGACAGGGTGGTACTGAAGCTTTCTTT
CASSLGFGQGGTEAFF
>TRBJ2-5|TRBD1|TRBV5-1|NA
TGCGCCAGCAGCTTGGACAGGGGGGCAGGCACCCAGTACTTC
CASSLDRGAGTQYF
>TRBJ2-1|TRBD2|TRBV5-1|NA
TGCGCCAGCAGCTTGCCACAGGGACTAGCGGAGAACAATGAGCAGTTCTTC
CASSLPQGLAENNEQFF
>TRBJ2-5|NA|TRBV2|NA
TGTGCCAGCCGCACGACTGGAGAGACCCAGTACTTC
CASRTTGETQYF
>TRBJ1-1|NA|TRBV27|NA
TGTGCCAGCAGTTCCAATCTTCTAGGAGCTTTCTTT
CASSSNLLGAFF
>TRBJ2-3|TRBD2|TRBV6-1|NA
TGTGCCAGCACGGGGACTAGCGGGCGAGATACGCAGTATTTT
CASTGTSGRDTQYF
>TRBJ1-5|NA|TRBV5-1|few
TGCGCCAGCAGCTTGGGGGCCGGGACAACTCAGCCCCAGCATTTT
CASSLGAGTTQPQHF
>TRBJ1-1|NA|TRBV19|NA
TGTGCCAGTAGTACAGGGTCTGAAGCTTTCTTT
CASSTGSEAFF